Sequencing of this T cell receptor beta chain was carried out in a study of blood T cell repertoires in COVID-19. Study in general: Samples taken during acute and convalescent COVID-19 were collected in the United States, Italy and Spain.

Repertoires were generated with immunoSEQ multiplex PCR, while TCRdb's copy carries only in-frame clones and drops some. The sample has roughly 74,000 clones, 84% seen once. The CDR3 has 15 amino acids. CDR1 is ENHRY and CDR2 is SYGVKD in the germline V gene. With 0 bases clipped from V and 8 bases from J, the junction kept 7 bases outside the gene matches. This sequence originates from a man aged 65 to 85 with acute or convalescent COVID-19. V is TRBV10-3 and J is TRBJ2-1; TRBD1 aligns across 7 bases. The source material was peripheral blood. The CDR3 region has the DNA TGTGCCATCAGTGAGTCAGGGGGCGGCTTTTATGAGCAGTTCTTC. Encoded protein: CAISESGGGFYEQFF.